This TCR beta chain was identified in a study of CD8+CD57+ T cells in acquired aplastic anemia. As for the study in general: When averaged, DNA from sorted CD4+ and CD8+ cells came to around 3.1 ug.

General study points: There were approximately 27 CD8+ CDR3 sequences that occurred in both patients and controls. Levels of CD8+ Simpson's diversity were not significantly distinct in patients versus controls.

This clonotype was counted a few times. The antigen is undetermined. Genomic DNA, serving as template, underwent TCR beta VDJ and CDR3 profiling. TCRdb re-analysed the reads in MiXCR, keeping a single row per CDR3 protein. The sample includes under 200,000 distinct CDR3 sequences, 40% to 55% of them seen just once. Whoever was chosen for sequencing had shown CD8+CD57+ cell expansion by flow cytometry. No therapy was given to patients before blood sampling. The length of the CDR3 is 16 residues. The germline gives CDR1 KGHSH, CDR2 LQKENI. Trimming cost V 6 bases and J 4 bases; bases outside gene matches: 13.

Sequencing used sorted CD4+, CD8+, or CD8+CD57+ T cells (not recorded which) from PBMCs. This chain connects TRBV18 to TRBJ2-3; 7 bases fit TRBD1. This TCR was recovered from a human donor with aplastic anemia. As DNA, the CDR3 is TGTGCCAGCTCGCTCGTGGACAGGTGGCAAGCAGATACGCAGTATTTT. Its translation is CASSLVDRWQADTQYF.